The rows below give T cell receptor beta chains drawn from one sample of a study of blood T cell repertoires in COVID-19. Data came from immunoSEQ multiplex PCR; TCRdb stores just in-frame clones and leaves some out. The sample yields a few hundred thousand clones, 84% seen once. The specimen was peripheral blood. These receptors were taken from a woman aged 35 to 49 who had recovered from COVID-19. CDR3s include the opening cysteine and the closing phenylalanine or tryptophan. The D gene is left open where the match is weak. The size of a clone is reported for some rows only, either as once, few or many, or as a class for expanded clones.

NA,TRBV9,TRBD1,TRBJ1-1,CASSVGQLNTEAFF,TGTGCCAGCAGCGTGGGACAGTTGAACACTGAAGCTTTCTTT
NA,TRBV28,NA,TRBJ1-5,CASSPSWVWGYQPQHF,TGTGCCAGCAGTCCCTCCTGGGTGTGGGGCTATCAGCCCCAGCATTTT
NA,TRBV7-9,NA,TRBJ1-6,CASSLGMFNSPLHF,TGTGCCAGCAGCCTTGGCATGTTTAATTCACCCCTCCACTTT
few,TRBV12-3/TRBV12-4,NA,TRBJ1-2,CASSLDIGGGYTF,TGTGCCAGCAGTTTAGACATCGGAGGCGGCTACACCTTC
NA,TRBV2,NA,TRBJ2-7,CASRTGYSYEQYF,TGTGCCAGCAGGACAGGATACTCCTACGAGCAGTACTTC
NA,TRBV29-1,TRBD2,TRBJ2-5,CSVGTSGKQETQYF,TGCAGCGTCGGGACTAGCGGTAAACAAGAGACCCAGTACTTC
NA,TRBV2,NA,TRBJ2-5,CASSVTELGTQYF,TGTGCCAGCAGTGTTACGGAGCTCGGGACCCAGTACTTC
NA,TRBV30,TRBD1,TRBJ1-5,CAWGDRADKVQHF,TGTGCCTGGGGGGACAGGGCGGATAAGGTCCAGCATTTT
NA,TRBV3-1/TRBV3-2,NA,TRBJ1-2,CASSQEPPLGGYAYGYTF,TGTGCCAGCAGCCAAGAACCTCCTTTGGGGGGTTACGCCTATGGCTACACCTTC
NA,TRBV11-3,NA,TRBJ2-3,CASSSGVGWIFSTDTQYF,TGTGCCAGCAGCTCAGGCGTTGGATGGATATTTAGCACAGATACGCAGTATTTT
NA,TRBV5-1,TRBD2,TRBJ2-2,CASSPGGEGTGELFF,TGCGCCAGCAGCCCCGGAGGGGAGGGCACCGGGGAGCTGTTTTTT
NA,TRBV20-1,NA,TRBJ2-7,CSASGLDRQYF,TGCAGTGCTAGTGGGCTAGATAGGCAGTACTTC
NA,TRBV28,NA,TRBJ2-5,CASRPNREGYQETQYF,TGTGCCAGCAGACCAAACAGGGAGGGGTACCAAGAGACCCAGTACTTC
NA,TRBV29-1,TRBD1,TRBJ1-5,CSDRDRVFLSNQPQHF,TGCAGCGACCGGGACAGGGTATTTTTGAGCAATCAGCCCCAGCATTTT
NA,TRBV6-5,NA,TRBJ2-7,CASSYVQGSPYEQYF,TGTGCCAGCAGTTACGTGCAGGGATCCCCCTACGAGCAGTACTTC
NA,TRBV4-1,TRBD1,TRBJ1-2,CASSPGTGGDYGYTF,TGCGCCAGCAGCCCCGGAACAGGGGGCGACTATGGCTACACCTTC
NA,TRBV5-6,NA,TRBJ2-1,CASSLVQNSYNEQFF,TGTGCCAGCAGCTTAGTACAGAACTCCTACAATGAGCAGTTCTTC
NA,TRBV15,NA,TRBJ1-5,CATSRDTYQPQHF,TGTGCCACCAGCAGGGACACTTATCAGCCCCAGCATTTT
NA,TRBV19,TRBD1,TRBJ1-3,CATQGAGNTIYF,TGTGCCACCCAGGGGGCTGGAAACACCATATATTTT
NA,TRBV19,NA,TRBJ2-7,CASSIGRHVGPQYF,TGTGCCAGTAGTATCGGGAGACACGTCGGTCCGCAGTACTTC
NA,TRBV3-1/TRBV3-2,NA,TRBJ1-3,CASSQGQSYGNTIYF,TGTGCCAGCAGCCAAGGACAGTCATACGGAAACACCATATATTTT
NA,TRBV18,NA,TRBJ2-3,CASSPPSSSTDTQYF,TGTGCCAGCTCACCACCTAGCAGTAGCACAGATACGCAGTATTTT